The T cell receptor beta chain described here comes from a study of cytomegalovirus exposure and HLA in healthy donors (dated by TCRdb to between 2016 and 2019). Turning to the overall study: According to an earlier analysis of around 600 of the donors, 150 million to 200 million T cells yielded over 90 million unique TCR beta sequences and about 300 Gb of sequence data. About 280 gigabases of sequencing data and around 80 million unique TCR sequences made up an early release that covered around 640 HLA-typed donors. Rather than drawing on any new phenotypic data, the later analysis identified candidate immune exposures from TCR beta sequences and the way those sequences occurred across donors. In a later genetic analysis, genome-wide SNP genotypes for about 65% of the 666 donors were used, and that subset was treated as a discovery cohort. The study was designed to test whether signatures of past pathogen exposure could be identified by cataloging public T cell receptors. Donor age, sex, ethnicity and CMV serostatus were compiled alongside the repertoire data. A later analysis re-analyzed previously published TCR beta repertoires from several hundred donors and added high-resolution HLA genotyping to study TCR occurrence patterns. The T cell repertoires of 666 subjects were profiled by immunosequencing and related to cytomegalovirus serostatus. The number of typed donors differed by locus: about 620-640 for A, B, C, DRB1 and DQB1; about 520 for DQA1; 606 for DPA1; and roughly 470 for DPB1. Among the roughly 410 genotyped donors, more than 70% belonged to the genetic ancestry cluster associated with self-reported Caucasian donors. On average, approximately 250,000 unique TCR beta nucleotide sequences were sequenced per donor among 398 genotyped donors of the cohort, with 15% to 20% of those sequences being non-productive. About five DR-DQ haplotypes were treated as single units for association and clustering because of strong linkage in the cohort. All discovery cohort repertoires had been generated using a single sequencing platform. To decide whether each TCR beta V gene segment behaved as functional or pseudogenic, an earlier analysis of some 540 of the donors relied on high-throughput TCR beta sequencing. A separate validation cohort of approximately 130 different subjects was used in addition to the roughly 700-subject first cohort. Both class I and class II loci were covered by HLA typing, at four-digit resolution. The study combined high-throughput TCR immunosequencing, statistical association of individual TCRs with disease status, and machine learning to predict cytomegalovirus infection status. Broad study findings and their caveats: A later analysis associated about 16,000 TCR beta sequences with specific HLA alleles at a false discovery rate of 0.05. According to the authors, the approach could potentially be generalized to other disease states and immunological phenotypes. Compared with equally common non-associated chains, HLA-associated TCR beta chains in a later analysis were more clonally expanded and had lower generation probabilities. The 87-base-pair reads could not distinguish some IMGT-functional V segments, including TRBV6-2 and TRBV6-3, so those segments were excluded. In a later genetic analysis, a missense DCLRE1C variant was associated with V-gene and J-gene trimming of TCR beta chains, and the association was replicated in an independent cohort. A later analysis reported that several top co-occurrence clusters appeared linked to parvovirus B19, influenza, CMV and Epstein-Barr virus. Cytomegalovirus status was reported to be diagnosed by the classifier with high specificity and sensitivity in both the original and validation cohorts. Correlated functional status among segregating V segments might reflect linkage disequilibrium, but an unknown experimental factor could not be ruled out. A few of the identified cytomegalovirus-associated TCR beta chains were confirmed in vitro to be specific for cytomegalovirus antigens. The earlier analysis of 587 of the donors excluded some 15 rarely observed V segments, including chromosome 9 orphons, because counts were too low. According to a later genetic analysis, donors in an Asian-associated ancestry cluster had fewer N-insertions in productive TCRs than the roughly 670-donor mean. The study listed over 150 TCR beta chains as associated with cytomegalovirus. A later analysis found that TCR association rates varied across HLA loci, with DRB1 alleles showing the most associated TCRs and HLA-C alleles the fewest. A further reported finding was that TCR beta sequences accurately predicted the HLA-A and HLA-B alleles for most subjects in the first cohort. The presence/absence analyses assumed that sequencing depth was roughly uniform across donors, and that assumption may not be true. HLA typing was unavailable for some donors at each locus, so association tests used only the typed subset. The cohort was sequenced for TCR beta chains only, and without alpha or paired-chain data the features that could be detected were limited. Broadly in line with IMGT annotations, most TCR beta V segments showed up in productive rearrangements about 87% or about 30% of the time in an earlier analysis of 450 to 750 of the donors. Most CMV-associated TCR beta chains appeared to be HLA-restricted in a later analysis, and the HLA associations seemed to be driven largely by CMV exposure. A cluster of highly shared sequence variants was judged likely to represent a technical artifact of the sequencing pipeline. Assigning TCR associations to individual alleles was difficult when HLA alleles, especially DR and DQ, strongly co-occurred. Across donors, most TCR sequences were observed very rarely, whereas some public TCRs were present in many individuals. Immune exposure information for the cohort was limited to CMV serostatus.

The V end gives up 3 bases and the J end 8 bases, leaving 10 bases in the junction not matched to a gene. The cysteine opens and the phenylalanine closes a CDR3 of 15 amino acids. The entry retains the CDR3 DNA only, 45 bases that are in frame from base 1. CDR1 and CDR2 are read off the germline V gene as MNHNS and SASEGT. Receptor libraries were prepared by the immunoSEQ multiplex PCR assay. A mixture of 60 forward primers for TCR Vbeta segments and 13 reverse primers for TCR Jbeta segments was used in the multiplex PCR. The CDR3 region of rearranged TCR beta genes was amplified from genomic DNA by a multiplex PCR assay. On the Illumina HiSeq System, the amplified TCR beta libraries were sequenced as 87-base-pair reads. On the study's bioinformatics: A later analysis tallied around 80 million unique TCR beta chains across the 700 or so repertoires, and some 10 million of those chains were shared by two or more donors. To remove PCR and sequencing errors, raw reads were error-corrected and collapsed into unique sequences using a nearest-neighbor algorithm that merged closely related sequences. Alignment of CDR3 sequences to IMGT reference sequences was used to assign V, D and J gene segments. Each retained sequence needed at least a six-nucleotide match to both a V gene segment and a J gene segment. Rearrangements were called productive when the CDR3 lacked stop codons and stayed in frame with V and J; all others were non-productive. Following IMGT convention, CDR3 was defined as the stretch from the second conserved V-encoded cysteine to the conserved J-encoded phenylalanine. In an earlier analysis of approximately 500 of the donors, sequences lacking an unambiguous match to a single V gene segment were excluded. An earlier analysis of a few hundred of the donors called V segments functional above 56.7% productive rearrangements and segregating when the between-donor standard deviation exceeded 5%. A statistical classification framework was built to diagnose cytomegalovirus status from the catalog of TCR beta chain sequences. A later analysis assigned V and J genes by comparing TCR nucleotide sequences with IMGT/GENE-DB human TR gene sequences. The TCRdist pipeline was used in a later analysis to assign CDR3 sequences and most-parsimonious VDJ recombination scenarios. In a later analysis, each TCR beta chain was defined by its CDR3 amino acid sequence together with its V-gene family, and reads lacking a unique V-gene family were excluded. As a way to deal with suspected cross-contamination and a sequencing artifact, a later analysis dropped over 550 nucleotide sequences that were highly shared and had low generation probability. A later analysis calculated a clonal expansion index for each public chain from normalized within-repertoire ranks of inferred template counts. Generation probabilities in a later analysis came from a VDJ recombination model fitted to out-of-frame rearrangements, and those results were checked against IGoR. In a later analysis, TCR-TCR, TCR-HLA and TCR-CMV co-occurrence was scored with hypergeometric tests, and a repertoire-size bias correction was applied to TCR pairs. To estimate false discovery rates, a later analysis permuted the HLA or CMV assignments 20 times. In a later analysis, co-occurring TCRs were grouped using DBSCAN, with TCRdist sequence similarity added in when clustering inside HLA-allele-positive subsets. Co-occurrence clustering excluded repertoires with fewer than 30,000 or more than 120,000 public chains, plus five with anomalous nucleotide sharing. TCRdb carries this immuneACCESS record with in-frame sequences only. Its versions omit some clonotypes, under half of them owing to an unresolved V gene in the studies checked, with the rest unexplained. That table furnishes V, J and clone size, whereas the DNA furnished D and trimming. The sample profile shows about 170,000 clones; around four fifths of them were found once. 4.5% to 5.5% of the sample rests with the top ten.

The cohort was made up of 500 to 850 healthy bone marrow donors. At the time of sampling, every cohort member was nominally healthy, though immune exposures that went unrecorded were likely present. The donor tested CMV seropositive, placing the donor among the 289 seropositive members of the cohort. A peripheral blood sample was collected from each donor, and TCR beta sequencing was performed on peripheral blood mononuclear cells. The Qiagen DNeasy Blood Extraction Kit was used to extract genomic DNA from the blood cell samples. A remark on this clone: This clone's antigen is unknown. No base qualities exist here, and no much larger clone lies one base off it.

Sequences were obtained from PBMCs. Rearrangement joined TRBV6-1 to TRBJ1-2; the central 9 bases match TRBD1. The TCR comes from a girl aged 5 to 17 in good health and CMV-seropositive. Here is the DNA: TGTGCCAGCAGTGAGGGCCGGGGACAGGGATACGGCTACACCTTC. It is translated as CASSEGRGQGYGYTF.